The entry below describes one T cell receptor (beta chain). Antigen: not known. This entry belongs to a study of cytomegalovirus exposure and HLA in healthy donors. About the research overall: The 95 million to 120 million unique TCR beta sequences, from about 180 million T cells, were found by an earlier analysis.

CDR1 and CDR2 from the germline V gene are SGDLS and YYNGEE. This CDR3 contains 14 residues. V lost 3 bases, J lost 2 bases, and 3 bases stayed unmatched. Findings and caveats of the study: Previous analysis showed most TCR beta V segments were productive about 87% or about 30% of the time. Among immune exposure information, only CMV serostatus was available.

The PCR employed 60 Vbeta primers together with 13 Jbeta primers. Method: immunoSEQ multiplex PCR; TCRdb's copy keeps in-frame clones and lacks some. The sample carries 100,000 or so clones, approximately 80% recorded once. The sequenced material came from PBMCs. This chain uses TRBV9 with TRBJ1-1, with 8 bases identical to TRBD1. This receptor was obtained from a man aged 25 to 45 in good health and CMV-seronegative. The CDR3 DNA follows: TGTGCCAGCAGCGGGACAGGGTTCAACACTGAAGCTTTCTTT. Translating gives CASSGTGFNTEAFF.